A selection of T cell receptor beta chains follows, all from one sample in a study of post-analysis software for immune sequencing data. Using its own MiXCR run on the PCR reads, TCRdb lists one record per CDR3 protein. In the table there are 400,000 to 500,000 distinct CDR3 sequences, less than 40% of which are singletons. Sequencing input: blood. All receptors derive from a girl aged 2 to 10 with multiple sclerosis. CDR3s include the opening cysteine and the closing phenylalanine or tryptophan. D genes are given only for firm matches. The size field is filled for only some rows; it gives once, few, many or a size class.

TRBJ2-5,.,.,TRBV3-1,CASSQPRDLETQYF,TGTGCCAGCAGCCAGCCACGGGATTTAGAGACCCAGTACTTC
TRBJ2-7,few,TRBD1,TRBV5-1,CASSFNGQGQSEQYF,TGCGCCAGCAGCTTCAACGGACAGGGGCAAAGCGAGCAGTACTTC
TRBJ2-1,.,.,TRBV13,CASRHGPQGPSQGQFF,TGTGCCAGCCGCCACGGGCCCCAGGGGCCGAGTCAGGGGCAGTTCTTC
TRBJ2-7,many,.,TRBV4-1,CASSQEAGSSYEQYF,TGCGCCAGCAGCCAAGAAGCAGGGAGCTCCTACGAGCAGTACTTC
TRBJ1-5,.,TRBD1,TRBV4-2,CASSQTGTGDQPQHF,TGTGCCAGCAGCCAAACAGGGACAGGGGATCAGCCCCAGCATTTT
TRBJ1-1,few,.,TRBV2,CANRRGMNTEAFF,TGTGCCAACCGACGGGGTATGAACACTGAAGCTTTCTTT
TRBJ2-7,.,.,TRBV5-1,CASALHQEQYF,TGCGCCAGCGCATTGCACCAAGAGCAGTACTTC
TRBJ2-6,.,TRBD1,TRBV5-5,CASRRTGPGANVLTF,TGTGCCAGCAGACGGACAGGGCCTGGGGCCAACGTCCTGACTTTC
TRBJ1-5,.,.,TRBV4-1,CASSQSVYSNQPQHF,TGCGCTAGCAGCCAAAGCGTATATAGCAATCAGCCCCAGCATTTT
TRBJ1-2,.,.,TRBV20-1,CSTALQGGINMGYGYTF,TGCAGTACCGCCCTTCAAGGTGGAATTAACATGGGCTATGGCTACACCTTC
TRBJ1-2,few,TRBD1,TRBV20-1,CSAPPGQAYGYTF,TGCAGTGCTCCTCCCGGACAGGCCTATGGCTACACCTTC
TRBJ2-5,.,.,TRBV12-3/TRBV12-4,CASSFTGTQETQYF,TGTGCCAGCAGTTTTACAGGAACCCAAGAGACCCAGTACTTC
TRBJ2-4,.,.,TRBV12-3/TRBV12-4,CASGYREQNIQYF,TGTGCCAGCGGGTACAGGGAGCAAAACATTCAGTACTTC
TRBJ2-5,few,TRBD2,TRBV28,CASSFTSGGQETQYF,TGTGCCAGCAGCTTTACTAGCGGGGGACAAGAGACCCAGTACTTC
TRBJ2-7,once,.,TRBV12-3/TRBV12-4,CASSLVGIGEQYF,TGTGCCAGCAGTTTAGTCGGGATCGGCGAGCAGTACTTC
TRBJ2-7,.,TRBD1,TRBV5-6,CASSPGRDRGFSYEQYF,TGTGCCAGCAGCCCAGGACGAGACAGGGGGTTCTCCTACGAGCAGTACTTC
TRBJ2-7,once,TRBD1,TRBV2,CASEDRDRSYEQYF,TGTGCCAGTGAAGACCGGGACAGGAGCTACGAGCAGTACTTC
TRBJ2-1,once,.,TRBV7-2,CATKASGSSYNEQFF,TGTGCCACCAAAGCTTCGGGAAGCTCCTACAATGAGCAGTTCTTC
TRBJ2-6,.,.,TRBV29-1,CSVEQVNPRVGANVLTF,TGCAGCGTTGAGCAGGTCAACCCTCGCGTAGGAGCCAACGTCCTGACTTTC